The subject of this entry is one T cell receptor beta chain. The data were obtained in a study of control samples from healthy donors and cancer patients. The germline CDR1 and CDR2 sequences are SNHLY and FYNNEI. With 7 bases removed from V and 0 bases from J, the gap between germline ends came to 12 bases. This CDR3 spans 15 amino acids. Profiled with immunoSEQ multiplex PCR; TCRdb holds only in-frame clones, not every one. This sample has almost 90,000 clones, with approximately 86% found just once. The receptor's source is a man younger than 45 in good health. J is TRBJ2-2 and V is TRBV2; D is unclear. The material sequenced was blood. CDR3 loop: CASTRARTNTGELFF. DNA of the CDR3: TGTGCCAGCACTCGGGCCCGAACGAACACCGGGGAGCTGTTTTTT.